These T cell receptor beta chains were read from a single sample in a study of T cells in localized non-small cell lung cancer. The repertoire was sequenced with immunoSEQ multiplex PCR; TCRdb's copy has only in-frame clones and lacks some. The sample lists around 83,000 clones; about nine tenths were seen once. The input for sequencing was peripheral blood, taken before any cancer treatment. These receptors all stem from a man between 35 and 75 years old with stage I squamous cell lung carcinoma. Each CDR3 is given with its conserved first and last residue. D genes are given only for firm matches.

TRBV5-3 | NA | CARSNTGTGNTIYF
TRBV9 | NA | CASSGGWDYGYTF
TRBV6-1 | NA | CASTRDTKNSPLHF
TRBV18 | TRBD1 | CASSLRQGALTSGANVLTF
TRBV6-5 | NA | CASGGGDTIYF
TRBV19 | NA | CASSITASANYGYTF
TRBV4-1 | NA | CASSLPISGEQFF
TRBV9 | NA | CASSGDFGYGYTF
TRBV14 | TRBD1 | CASSHRQGTQETQYF
TRBV9 | TRBD1 | CASSDERNRDSGELFF
TRBV5-1 | TRBD1 | CASRGQSSGNTIYF
TRBV5-1 | TRBD1 | CASKTDRGPTYEQYF
TRBV5-6 | TRBD1 | CASSSRTGEGYTF
TRBV6-5 | NA | CASSSERHRGTGELFF
TRBV2 | NA | CASSGGVNYGYTF
TRBV30 | TRBD1 | CASSTLQGVPSYEQYF
TRBV2 | TRBD2 | CASSPSGGRSYEQYF
TRBV10-3 | NA | CAISEAGPETQYF
TRBV29-1 | TRBD1 | CSARDSTYGYTF
TRBV7-6 | NA | CASSLVAGEDNQPQHF
TRBV5-4 | TRBD1 | CASSTGTGGRNYGYTF
TRBV21-1 | NA | CASSDEGANYGYTF
TRBV5-6 | TRBD1 | CASSLTGERSPLHF
TRBV10-3 | TRBD2 | CAISESERGGLVGELFF
TRBV4-1 | TRBD1 | CASSQATGVGSTEAFF
TRBV21-1 | NA | CASRKSSSYNSPLHF
TRBV4-1 | TRBD2 | CASSFLVAGGPGEQYF
TRBV28 | NA | CASSLGGAARSTEAFF